This T cell receptor (beta chain) was retrieved from a study of T cells after posttransplantation cyclophosphamide. Sequencing was performed with immunoSEQ multiplex PCR; in TCRdb, only in-frame clones are kept and a portion is missing. The data contain approximately 12,000 clones, over 80% of them singletons. Per germline, CDR1 SGHTA and CDR2 FQGTGA. With 5 bases removed from V and 0 bases from J, the gap between germline ends came to 10 bases. This CDR3 spans 14 amino acids. The chain joins TRBV7-3 to TRBJ1-2, with a possible D match to TRBD1 (6 bases). The clonotype originates from a man aged 45-60 years in good health, CMV-negative, and a related stem cell transplant donor. The sample consisted of memory CD4+ T cells sorted from PBMCs. The CDR3 nucleotides read TGTGCCAGCAGCCAATCAGGGGCTAACTATGGCTACACCTTC. Residues: CASSQSGANYGYTF. Supplemented by reference TRBV7-3 and TRBJ1-2, the full variable domain reads GAGVSQTPSNKVTEKGKYVELRCDPISGHTALYWYRQSLGQGPEFLIYFQGTGAADDSGLPNDRFFAVRPEGSVSTLKIQRTERGDSAVYLCASSQSGANYGYTFGSGTRLTVV.